Listed below are T cell receptor beta chains from one sample, sequenced in a study of T cells in Graves' hyperthyroidism and ophthalmopathy. TCRdb re-derived calls from the multiplex PCR reads in MiXCR, one entry per CDR3 protein. The sample shows more than 300,000 distinct CDR3 sequences, about 15% of them seen only once. The sequenced material came from blood. These receptors were taken from a woman aged 25-40 years with Graves' hyperthyroidism. The CDR3 runs from the conserved cysteine through the conserved F or W.

V: TRBV28; J: TRBJ2-3; length: 15; CDR3: CASSLWSGGTDTQYF
V: TRBV7-2; J: TRBJ2-7; length: 13; CDR3: CASSGTGGLEQYF
V: TRBV6-2/TRBV6-3; J: TRBJ2-3; length: 15; CDR3: CASSHQWRGTDTQYF
V: TRBV7-9; J: TRBJ2-5; length: 17; CDR3: CASSLAPRFSAKETQYF
V: TRBV7-8; J: TRBJ1-2; length: 14; CDR3: CASRTTDRGDGYTF
V: TRBV6-1; J: TRBJ1-5; length: 15; CDR3: CASSLDRGRSQPQHF
V: TRBV20-1; J: TRBJ2-3; length: 15; CDR3: CSARAPGTPPDTQYF
V: TRBV29-1; J: TRBJ2-1; length: 15; CDR3: CSVERGLSSYNEQFF
V: TRBV6-1; J: TRBJ1-2; length: 16; CDR3: CASTGTGGTRTFGYTF
V: TRBV20-1; J: TRBJ1-2; length: 18; CDR3: CSARARGTGGSVGYGYTF
V: TRBV10-3; J: TRBJ1-4; length: 14; CDR3: CAISGRPGIEKLFF
V: TRBV27; J: TRBJ2-1; length: 12; CDR3: CASSTLAGQQFF
V: TRBV11-2; J: TRBJ2-7; length: 13; CDR3: CASSPALGGEQYF
V: TRBV7-2; J: TRBJ2-1; length: 18; CDR3: CASSLNSPGTTGYNEQFF
V: TRBV20-1; J: TRBJ2-5; length: 14; CDR3: CSATGGGPWETQYF
V: TRBV20-1; J: TRBJ2-1; length: 10; CDR3: CSATDGEQFF
V: TRBV7-9; J: TRBJ2-2; length: 14; CDR3: CASSPGLGTGELFF
V: TRBV5-5; J: TRBJ2-1; length: 15; CDR3: CASSLSRSSYNEQFF
V: TRBV20-1; J: TRBJ2-1; length: 13; CDR3: CSARSGSVSEQFF
V: TRBV24-1; J: TRBJ1-2; length: 15; CDR3: CATSDFRYRGHGYTF
V: TRBV11-2; J: TRBJ2-1; length: 19; CDR3: CASSPQSQTGTGGRNEQFF
V: TRBV28; J: TRBJ1-5; length: 17; CDR3: CASSLWGTDYSNQPQHF
V: TRBV12-3/TRBV12-4; J: TRBJ2-2; length: 16; CDR3: CASKNPGGPNTGELFF
V: TRBV12-3/TRBV12-4; J: TRBJ2-1; length: 16; CDR3: CASSPAGLAFDNEQFF
V: TRBV9; J: TRBJ2-7; length: 15; CDR3: CASSPRTSPTYEQYF
V: TRBV5-1; J: TRBJ2-1; length: 12; CDR3: CASKDGYNEQFF
V: TRBV14; J: TRBJ1-2; length: 13; CDR3: CASSPDLNYGYTF
V: TRBV5-6; J: TRBJ2-3; length: 13; CDR3: CASSLERTPTQYF
V: TRBV6-1; J: TRBJ1-3; length: 15; CDR3: CASRRTGANGNTIYF
V: TRBV20-1; J: TRBJ1-6; length: 18; CDR3: CSADFRPAASSYNSPLHF
V: TRBV25-1; J: TRBJ1-2; length: 13; CDR3: CASSEGQSYGYTF
V: TRBV29-1; J: TRBJ1-3; length: 11; CDR3: CSARRGNTIYF
V: TRBV28; J: TRBJ1-2; length: 16; CDR3: CASIPWGIMESYGYTF
V: TRBV20-1; J: TRBJ2-1; length: 15; CDR3: CSAPVAEEGGMVQFF
V: TRBV12-3/TRBV12-4; J: TRBJ1-2; length: 13; CDR3: CASSLGGYDGYTF
V: TRBV10-3; J: TRBJ2-7; length: 15; CDR3: CAISDPGLGSYEQYF
V: TRBV3-1; J: TRBJ2-1; length: 15; CDR3: CASSQASLQYNEQFF
V: TRBV28; J: TRBJ1-5; length: 14; CDR3: CASRIQGPSQPQHF
V: TRBV10-3; J: TRBJ2-5; length: 13; CDR3: CAISEAEQETQYF
V: TRBV28; J: TRBJ1-2; length: 14; CDR3: CASRSPGQGVGYTF
V: TRBV29-1; J: TRBJ1-2; length: 13; CDR3: CSVVLWGLSGYTF
V: TRBV12-3/TRBV12-4; J: TRBJ2-7; length: 16; CDR3: CASSSYAGQNSYEQYF
V: TRBV7-8; J: TRBJ2-1; length: 14; CDR3: CASSLGLEGNEQFF
V: TRBV7-9; J: TRBJ1-1; length: 13; CDR3: CASTTDPTKEAFF
V: TRBV11-2; J: TRBJ2-7; length: 13; CDR3: CASSLGRTYEQYF
V: TRBV28; J: TRBJ1-5; length: 15; CDR3: CASRPGHKGNQPQHF
V: TRBV7-2; J: TRBJ2-7; length: 18; CDR3: CASSFPRIQGVRIYEQYF
V: TRBV28; J: TRBJ1-6; length: 15; CDR3: CASSPTGQGRSPLHF
V: TRBV28; J: TRBJ1-5; length: 13; CDR3: CASSSGNNQPQHF
V: TRBV28; J: TRBJ1-3; length: 12; CDR3: CARQGAGNTIYF
V: TRBV18; J: TRBJ2-5; length: 15; CDR3: CASSPGRGRQETQYF
V: TRBV20-1; J: TRBJ2-3; length: 21; CDR3: CSARDSRLSVAGGFGTDTQYF
V: TRBV28; J: TRBJ1-6; length: 15; CDR3: CASSLLGEYNSPLHF
V: TRBV20-1; J: TRBJ2-5; length: 17; CDR3: CSARDRREGNFQETQYF
V: TRBV7-8; J: TRBJ2-7; length: 16; CDR3: CASSLAGRTRFYEQYF